This T cell receptor (beta chain) was sequenced for a study of T cells in Graves' hyperthyroidism and ophthalmopathy. Study observations and caveats: Blood samples included most of the expanded thyroid clonotypes exceeding 0.001.

Regions amplified from RNA transcripts were the TCR beta CDR3 regions. Using the HTBI primer set, a first-round RT-PCR was run on the TCR CDR3. In TCRdb, the multiplex PCR reads were re-called with MiXCR into one record per CDR3 protein. The sample yields roughly 300,000 distinct CDR3 sequences, about 20% seen once. The sample holds many counts of this clonotype. What it recognizes is unknown. This CDR3 has 13 residues. Germline-derived CDR1 and CDR2 are LGHDT and YNNKEL (reference sequence). V lost 0 bases, J lost 7 bases, and 9 bases lay in between. This receptor was obtained from a woman aged 50 to 65 with Graves' hyperthyroidism. The source material was blood. The rearrangement joins TRBV3-1 to TRBJ1-1; D uncertain. DNA for the CDR3: TGTGCCAGCAGCCAAGAGCTGTGGGATGAAGCTTTCTTT. Protein product: CASSQELWDEAFF.